The TCR beta chain described here comes from a study of siplizumab effects on memory and regulatory T cells. TCRdb's copy holds only in-frame clones and misses some; the assay was immunoSEQ multiplex PCR. The sample shows about 52,000 clones, approximately 97% of them seen only once. Study findings and constraints: With siplizumab, Treg-derived clones averaged roughly 70% of mappable alloreactive CD4+ clones, versus 26.9% in controls.

Remarks on this clone: Its specificity is not known.

Germline CDR1 reads MDHEN; CDR2 reads SYDVKM. Trimming took 3 bases from V and 8 from J, leaving 10 bases between them. The CDR3 is 13 residues long. Sequenced sample: naive CD4+ T cells sorted from blood. The J gene is TRBJ1-4, the V gene TRBV28; D not resolved. The sequence was collected from a human donor in good health. The CDR3 DNA reads as TGTGCCAGCAGTTTGGGGAGGCGGGAAAAACTGTTTTTT. This encodes CASSLGRREKLFF.